Below, one TCR beta chain is given with its context. The data were obtained in a study of blood T cell repertoires in COVID-19. V was shortened by 7 bases and J by 5 bases, with 17 bases between the two germline ends. In germline, CDR1 is MNHEY, CDR2 SVGAGI. The CDR3 contains 14 residues. The table came from immunoSEQ multiplex PCR; TCRdb's copy has only in-frame clones and leaves some out. The sample lists roughly 180,000 clones, about 85% seen once, with 1% to 1.5% in the top ten. The sample taken for sequencing was peripheral blood. This receptor was obtained from a man aged 55-75 years who had recovered from COVID-19. This chain connects TRBV6-5 to TRBJ2-5; tentative D call: TRBD2 (7 bases). The CDR3 is CASTGGGGRETQYF. The CDR3 DNA reads TGTGCCAGCACCGGAGGGGGGGGCCGCGAGACCCAGTACTTC.